The 25 T cell receptor beta chains reported below all come from one sample, sequenced in a study of T cell changes during pregnancy in multiple sclerosis. Assay used: immunoSEQ multiplex PCR; TCRdb lists only in-frame clones, some missing. This sample has 78,000 or so clones, with under 95% found just once. The specimen comprised CD4+ T cells from peripheral blood mononuclear cells, sampled before pregnancy. These receptors came from a female donor with multiple sclerosis, enrolled in a pregnancy study.

The J gene is TRBJ2-5, the V gene TRBV5-1; 12 bases are a match to TRBD2. After removal of 4 bases from V and 2 bases from J, the junction contained 6 bases not matched to a gene. CDR3 length equals 16 residues. CDR1 and CDR2 from the germline V gene are SGHRS and YFSETQ. In DNA, the CDR3 is TGCGCCAGCAGCCTGCGGACTAGCGGGACGCAAGAGACCCAGTACTTC. It codes for CASSLRTSGTQETQYF.

The chain recombines TRBV5-5 with TRBJ2-7; D gene unclear. V was pared by 0 bases and J by 3 bases, with 10 bases between. Per germline, CDR1 SGHKS and CDR2 YYEKEE (reference sequence). This CDR3 spans 14 amino acids. Here the CDR3 DNA reads TGTGCCAGCAGCTTGGTTGGCGGAAACTACGAGCAGTACTTC. Its translation is CASSLVGGNYEQYF. The complete variable domain, with remaining parts taken from reference TRBV5-5 and TRBJ2-7, reads DAGVTQSPTHLIKTRGQQVTLRCSPISGHKSVSWYQQVLGQGPQFIFQYYEKEERGRGNFPDRFSARQFPNYSSELNVNALLLGDSALYLCASSLVGGNYEQYFGPGTRLTVT.

This clone was seen only once. This sequence joins TRBV5-4 and TRBJ2-1, with D maybe TRBD1 (5 bases). CDR3 length: 13 residues. Germline loops: CDR1 SGHNT, CDR2 YYREEE (reference sequence). V lost 4 bases and J lost 11, with 16 bases in between. CDR3 bases: TGTGCCAGCAGCATACGACCGACAGCGAAGCAGTTCTTC. As protein: CASSIRPTAKQFF.

J is TRBJ1-3 and V is TRBV5-5, with 11 bases that match TRBD1. V dropped 2 bases and J dropped 0; count of bases not matched to a gene: 7. Germline assignment: CDR1 SGHKS and CDR2 YYEKEE (reference sequence). The CDR3 is 18 residues long. In nucleotides, the CDR3 is TGTGCCAGCAGCTTTGGGACAGGGGGTTCAATCTCTGGAAACACCATATATTTT. This encodes CASSFGTGGSISGNTIYF.

The chain is built from TRBV28 and TRBJ2-7, with 10 positions matching TRBD2. The CDR3 has 15 residues. J gave up 4 bases and V 2 bases, and 5 bases lay outside the gene matches. Germline V CDR1 and CDR2: MDHEN, SYDVKM. This chain's CDR3 is CASSLAASGSYEQYF. The CDR3 DNA reads as TGTGCCAGCAGTTTAGCGGCTAGCGGGAGTTACGAGCAGTACTTC.

The chain has TRBV4-2 and TRBJ1-3; TRBD1 aligns across 12 bases. Germline V gene data show CDR1 as LGHNA and CDR2 as YNFKEQ. Unmatched junction bases numbered 3, after V lost 3 bases and J lost 0 bases. CDR3 size: 17 residues. The CDR3 DNA follows: TGTGCCAGCAGCCACGGGGACAGGGGGCTCTCTGGAAACACCATATATTTT. It translates to CASSHGDRGLSGNTIYF.

The chain is built from TRBV6-1 and TRBJ1-4; D is undetermined. The CDR3 is made up of 14 amino acids. Germline V gene data show CDR1 as MNHNS and CDR2 as SASEGT. Trimming left V 3 bases short and J 6 bases short, with 11 bases between. CDR3 amino acids: CASSDSSADEKLFF. The DNA of the CDR3 is TGTGCCAGCAGTGACTCCAGCGCAGATGAAAAACTGTTTTTT.

The chain links TRBV7-8 to TRBJ2-3, with D tentatively TRBD1 (6 bases). V lost 1 base and J 3 bases, leaving 8 bases between the germline ends. The CDR3 spans 14 residues. CDR1 and CDR2 (germline): SGHVS, FQNEAQ. CDR3 bases: TGTGCCAGCAGCTTAGGGACAGTAACAGATACGCAGTATTTT. Residues: CASSLGTVTDTQYF. Supplemented by reference TRBV7-8 and TRBJ2-3, the full variable domain reads GAGVSQSPRYKVAKRGQDVALRCDPISGHVSLFWYQQALGQGPEFLTYFQNEAQLDKSGLPSDRFFAERPEGSVSTLKIQRTQQEDSAVYLCASSLGTVTDTQYFGPGTRLTVL.

This clone was counted a single time. The chain links TRBV6-1 to TRBJ2-7, with 8 nucleotides matching TRBD1. The CDR3 is 15 residues long. Germline-derived CDR1 and CDR2 are MNHNS and SASEGT. V gave up 4 bases and J gave up 3 bases; unmatched junction bases: 8. CDR3 residues: CASSVRTGSNYEQYF. CDR3 bases: TGTGCCAGCAGTGTGCGGACAGGGTCGAACTACGAGCAGTACTTC.

V is TRBV13 and J is TRBJ2-7; 11 nucleotides agree with TRBD2. V shed 0 bases, J shed 6 bases, and the junction held 7 bases outside the gene matches. The CDR3 length is 16 residues. CDR1 PRHDT and CDR2 FYEKMQ come from the germline V gene (reference sequence). The CDR3 here is CASSLGERLAGFEQYF. CDR3 bases: TGTGCCAGCAGCTTAGGCGAGAGACTAGCGGGGTTCGAGCAGTACTTC.

This clone is a singleton in its sample. This sequence joins TRBV18 and TRBJ2-1; D may be TRBD1 (6 bases). In germline, CDR1 is KGHSH, CDR2 LQKENI. Trimming stripped 5 bases from V and 8 bases from J, with 19 bases between. CDR3 length: 15 residues. The CDR3 nucleotides read TGTGCCAGCTCATCCATTGTGACAGGTAGGGATGAGCAGTTCTTC. Protein sequence: CASSSIVTGRDEQFF.

This chain uses TRBV10-3 with TRBJ2-7, with a tentative D call TRBD1 (5 bases). Germline V gene data show CDR1 as ENHRY and CDR2 as SYGVKD. The CDR3 sequence is 14 residues long. Trimming stripped 7 bases from V and 0 bases from J, with 13 bases between. Written as DNA, the CDR3 is TGTGCCATCAAAGGGGTGGGGAACTCCTACGAGCAGTACTTC. Its protein product is CAIKGVGNSYEQYF.

The rearrangement links TRBV19 to TRBJ2-4; 8 nucleotides agree with TRBD1. Germline-derived CDR1 and CDR2 are LNHDA and SQIVND (reference sequence). Trimming took 6 bases from V and 4 from J; bases not matched to a gene: 2. The CDR3 totals 13 residues. The CDR3 DNA follows: TGTGCCAGTAGCGACAGGGGTAAAAACATTCAGTACTTC. Protein product: CASSDRGKNIQYF.

The genes are TRBV7-3 and TRBJ2-1; no reliable D call. The V end was cut by 3 bases, the J end by 0 bases, with 9 bases between. CDR1 is SGHTA, CDR2 FQGTGA, per germline. There are 15 residues in the CDR3. The CDR3 reads CASSLLRGSYNEQFF. DNA for the CDR3: TGTGCCAGCAGCTTGTTACGCGGCTCCTACAATGAGCAGTTCTTC.

The chain carries TRBV27 and TRBJ2-1; D is ambiguous. The CDR3 extends over 18 amino acids. V shed 2 bases and J shed 1 base, with 18 bases lying between them. Germline values: CDR1 MNHEY, CDR2 SMNVEV (reference sequence). The CDR3 DNA sequence: TGTGCCAGCAGTTTAACACCAGGATTCTTTCGGTCCTACAATGAGCAGTTCTTC. It translates to CASSLTPGFFRSYNEQFF.

V gene TRBV28 combines with J gene TRBJ1-5, with TRBD1 matching over 8 bases. Germline V gene lookup returns CDR1 MDHEN and CDR2 SYDVKM. This CDR3 has 14 residues. The V segment lost 7 bases and the J segment 2 bases; nucleotides outside the gene matches: 4. In DNA, the CDR3 is TGTGCCAGCACCACAGGGGGGGGCAATCAGCCCCAGCATTTT. Its protein is CASTTGGGNQPQHF.

This rearrangement joins TRBV7-7 to TRBJ2-5; possible D gene TRBD2, 5 bases. The germline V gene encodes CDR1 SSHAT and CDR2 FNYEAQ (reference sequence). This CDR3 is 14 amino acids long. V lost 5 bases and J lost 0, with 10 bases in between. CDR3 region: CASSLGLNQETQYF. CDR3 bases: TGTGCCAGCAGCCTTGGACTGAACCAAGAGACCCAGTACTTC.

Concerning this clone: Mismatch with germline at one junction end may stem from a read error. The rearrangement joins TRBV7-7 to TRBJ2-2; 7 bases are a match to TRBD2. CDR3 length: 14 residues. Germline lookup yields CDR1 SSHAT and CDR2 FNYEAQ (reference sequence). The chain's CDR3 is CASSPGTTAGELFF. In nucleotides, the CDR3 is TGTGCTAGCAGCCCCGGGACTACCGCCGGGGAGCTGTTTTTT.

The chain uses TRBV5-6 and TRBJ2-7; TRBD1 matches 8 bases. The CDR3 is 14 amino acids. Germline CDR1 and CDR2: SGHDT and YYEEEE. The junction had 3 bases not matched to a gene; V was cut back by 2 bases and J by 2 bases. The CDR3 sequence is CASSLRDRTYEQYF. CDR3 in DNA: TGTGCCAGCAGCTTAAGGGACAGGACCTACGAGCAGTACTTC.

The chain has TRBV19 and TRBJ1-2, with a possible D match to TRBD1 (5 bases). Germline V CDR1 and CDR2: LNHDA, SQIVND (reference sequence). This CDR3 has 13 residues. Trimming took 3 bases from V and 7 from J, leaving 12 bases between them. The chain's CDR3 is CASSMGGSGGYTF. The CDR3 bases are TGTGCCAGTAGTATGGGGGGTAGCGGTGGCTACACCTTC.

V is TRBV19 and J is TRBJ1-6; D call uncertain. CDR1 and CDR2 (germline): LNHDA, SQIVND (reference sequence). Trimming stripped 3 bases from V and 10 bases from J, with 7 bases between. CDR3 size: 12 residues. CDR3 sequence reads: CASSIERSPLHF. CDR3 bases: TGTGCCAGTAGTATTGAACGGTCACCCCTCCACTTT.

The chain joins TRBV5-4 to TRBJ1-6, with 8 nucleotides matching TRBD1. The CDR3 is 16 amino acids. Germline V lookup: CDR1 SGHNT, CDR2 YYREEE (reference sequence). V was clipped by 3 bases and J by 7 bases; unmatched bases: 9. The CDR3 bases are TGTGCCAGCAGCTCTCCAAAGCAGGGGGCAAATTCACCCCTCCACTTT. Protein sequence: CASSSPKQGANSPLHF.

The CDR3 DNA sequence: TGCGCCAGCAGCCCGGGGACTAGCGGGACTACGCAGTTCTTC. It is translated as CASSPGTSGTTQFF. V and J are TRBV5-1 and TRBJ2-1; 13 nucleotides line up with TRBD2. In germline, CDR1 is SGHRS, CDR2 YFSETQ. This CDR3 spans 14 amino acids. J was trimmed by 12 bases and V by 4 bases; bases with no gene match: 7.

This clone came up once. The V gene is TRBV7-2, the J gene TRBJ2-1; D is possibly TRBD2 (5 bases). The CDR3 runs 13 residues. Trimming removed 3 bases from V and 4 bases from J, with 7 bases in between. Per germline, CDR1 SGHTA and CDR2 FQGNSA. This CDR3 reads CASSFREYNEQFF. CDR3 nucleotides: TGTGCCAGCAGCTTTAGGGAGTACAATGAGCAGTTCTTC.

CDR3 nucleotides: TGTGCCAGCAGCTTGTTAGCGGGTAAAGAGACCCAGTACTTC. As protein: CASSLLAGKETQYF. The chain joins TRBV5-6 to TRBJ2-5, with 7 bases aligning to TRBD2. The CDR3 sequence is 14 residues long. Germline V gives CDR1 SGHDT, CDR2 YYEEEE. V shed 1 base and J 3 bases; nucleotides not matched to a gene: 3.